The clone carrying this TCR beta chain was counted a few times. Its specificity is not known. This specimen belongs to a study of T-cell reconstitution after alpha-beta-depleted transplantation in children. General study findings and limits: Once a year had passed after transplant, T-cell counts and diversity came mostly from newly produced T cells. As was reported, about two months after transplant, alpha-beta T cells came from several hundred expanded graft clones.

Unique molecular identifiers were incorporated during preparation of the TCRbeta library. TCRdb passed the PCR reads through MiXCR, listing each CDR3 protein once. The sample records 130,000 or so distinct CDR3 sequences, 9.5% to 10% being singletons. Trimming removed 3 bases from V and 11 bases from J, with 25 bases in between. The CDR3 contains 16 residues. Germline CDR1 is SGHVS and CDR2 is FQNEAQ. The receptor was isolated from a girl less than two years old who had a stem cell transplant for combined immunodeficiency, so the T cells may come from the graft donor. The source material was PBMCs, mostly from graft donor cells, sampled 180 days after TCRalphabeta/CD19-depleted stem cell transplant. The chain combines TRBV7-8 with TRBJ1-1; D gene unclear. CDR3 sequence reads: CASSLVTVTGGGLAFF. Here the CDR3 DNA reads TGTGCCAGCAGCTTGGTGACGGTCACCGGTGGTGGGTTGGCTTTCTTT.